The 26 T cell receptor beta chains below come from one sample, sequenced in a study of molecular identifiers for immune sequencing clone quantification. TCRdb itself ran the PCR reads through MiXCR, one entry per CDR3 protein. The sample has 400,000 to 600,000 distinct CDR3 sequences, over 20% seen once. Sequenced input: naive CD8+ T cells from blood, with Jurkat cell RNA spiked in. The subset was: FACS-sorted CD8+CD4-CCR7+CD45RA+ naive T cells. Source of these receptors: a human donor in good health. Some libraries in this study had Jurkat cell RNA spiked in.

This clonotype was seen a handful of times. One end of the junction fails to match germline, which may point to a read error. This CDR3 is CASSLGSYERYF. CDR3 nucleotide sequence: TGTGCCAGCAGTTTGGGGTCCTACGAGCGGTACTTC. V gene TRBV6-2 or TRBV6-3 combines with J gene TRBJ2-7; D gene ambiguous. This CDR3 has 12 residues. Germline V gene sequence: CDR1 MNHEY, CDR2 SVGEGT.

This clonotype was detected ten times or more. The gene calls are TRBV30 and TRBJ2-7; D unresolved. V was shortened by 2 bases and J by 6 bases, with 8 bases between the two germline ends. The CDR3 is made up of 11 amino acids. Germline assignment: CDR1 GTSNPN and CDR2 SVGIG (reference sequence). The CDR3: CAWSYAGEQYF. The DNA for the CDR3 is TGTGCCTGGAGTTACGCCGGCGAGCAGTACTTC.

This clonotype has a count of ten or more. The chain recombines TRBV12-3 or TRBV12-4 with TRBJ2-3, with 7 bases identical to TRBD2. V shed 7 bases, J shed 5 bases, and the junction held 9 bases outside the gene matches. The CDR3 runs to 14 residues. The CDR3 sequence is CASTTRAGIDTQYF. CDR3 DNA sequence: TGTGCCAGCACCACCCGAGCGGGGATAGATACGCAGTATTTT.

There are many counts of this clonotype. J is TRBJ1-1 and V is TRBV6-2 or TRBV6-3; TRBD1 agrees at 7 bases. Losses at the gene ends were 5 bases for V and 9 bases for J; bases not matched to a gene: 6. Germline-derived CDR1 and CDR2 are MNHEY and SVGEGT. This CDR3 comprises 12 residues. The CDR3 protein is CASSPVQGKAFF. CDR3 sequence (DNA): TGTGCCAGCAGTCCTGTACAGGGGAAAGCTTTCTTT.

This chain uses TRBV20-1 with TRBJ2-7; D is undetermined. CDR3 length: 15 residues. Trimming shortened V by 3 bases and J by 2 bases, and 17 bases separated the two germline ends. CDR1 DFQATT and CDR2 SNEGSKA come from the germline V gene (reference sequence). The CDR3 reads CSARGLGLITYEQYF. The CDR3 DNA sequence: TGCAGTGCTAGGGGCCTCGGGCTTATTACCTACGAGCAGTACTTC.

Regarding this clonotype: Just one base apart from a much larger clone, this may be a read error. The chain is built from TRBV29-1 and TRBJ1-1; D gene uncertain. There are 10 residues in the CDR3. Per the germline V gene, CDR1 is SQVTM and CDR2 is ANQGSEA. CDR3 loop: CGGDLGEAFF. The CDR3 DNA sequence: TGCGGCGGTGACTTAGGAGAAGCTTTCTTT.

The chain has TRBV5-4 and TRBJ2-7; D is perhaps TRBD1 (6 bases). The CDR3 covers 14 residues. Germline V gene lookup returns CDR1 SGHNT and CDR2 YYREEE (reference sequence). The V end lost 2 bases, the J end lost 3 bases, and 12 bases lay between the germline ends. The CDR3 spells CASSFRGSRYEQYF. In DNA form, the CDR3 reads TGTGCCAGCAGCTTTAGGGGGTCCCGCTACGAGCAGTACTTC. The full variable domain, completed using reference TRBV5-4 and TRBJ2-7, is ETGVTQSPTHLIKTRGQQVTLRCSSQSGHNTVSWYQQALGQGPQFIFQYYREEENGRGNFPPRFSGLQFPNYSSELNVNALELDDSALYLCASSFRGSRYEQYFGPGTRLTVT.

The V and J genes are TRBV25-1 and TRBJ2-7; 9 bases fit TRBD1. Germline CDR1 reads MGHDK; CDR2 reads SYGVNS. The length of the CDR3 is 15 residues. V shed 4 bases, J shed 1 base, and the junction held 5 bases outside the gene matches. CDR3 DNA: TGTGCCAGCAGTGGCCGGGACAGGGATTCCTACGAGCAGTACTTC. Translating gives CASSGRDRDSYEQYF.

The gene calls are TRBV4-3 and TRBJ2-7; TRBD1 matches at 9 bases. The CDR3 loop spans 17 amino acids. Trimming cost V 0 bases and J 3 bases; bases outside gene matches: 9. From germline, CDR1 is LGHNA and CDR2 YSLEER. The CDR3 reads CASSQDRATGGNYEQYF. The CDR3 nucleotides read TGCGCCAGCAGCCAAGATCGCGCCACAGGGGGCAACTACGAGCAGTACTTC.

This clonotype was observed a handful of times. This chain uses TRBV14 with TRBJ2-1; TRBD1 matches at 7 bases. The CDR3 is made up of 14 amino acids. Germline V CDR1 and CDR2: SGHDN, FVKESK. The V gene end was trimmed by 3 bases and the J gene end by 3 bases; junction bases not matched to a gene: 2. CDR3 in DNA: TGTGCCAGCAGCCAGAACAGGGGCTACAATGAGCAGTTCTTC. Amino acids: CASSQNRGYNEQFF.

This clonotype was seen many times. This chain connects TRBV20-1 to TRBJ2-4, with TRBD2 as a possible D gene (6 bases). The CDR3 length is 16 residues. The germline V and J ends were trimmed by 4 bases and 1 base, with 17 bases remaining between them. Germline CDR1 and CDR2: DFQATT and SNEGSKA (reference sequence). The DNA of the CDR3 is TGCAGTGCTAACACCCTACTAGCCGATGCCAAAAACATTCAGTACTTC. Its protein product is CSANTLLADAKNIQYF.

The sample holds many counts of this clonotype. The gene calls are TRBV29-1 and TRBJ1-4; no reliable D call. With 6 bases removed from V and 8 bases from J, the gap between germline ends came to 10 bases. In germline, CDR1 is SQVTM, CDR2 ANQGSEA. This CDR3 contains 11 residues. CDR3 sequence: CSVNGGEKLFF. The CDR3 region has the DNA TGCAGCGTGAATGGAGGCGAAAAACTGTTTTTT.

In regard to this clonotype: One end of the junction is discordant with germline, which a read error may explain. The rearrangement links TRBV12-3 or TRBV12-4 to TRBJ2-6; D unresolved. The CDR3 contains 15 residues. The CDR3 loop is CANSLGHSGANVLTF. In DNA form, the CDR3 reads TGTGCCAACAGTTTAGGGCACTCTGGGGCCAACGTCCTGACTTTC.

The table lists this clonotype with many counts. The chain uses TRBV4-3 and TRBJ2-3; 8 nucleotides align to TRBD2. The CDR3 spans 17 residues. V was pared by 0 bases and J by 4 bases, with 9 bases of the junction left unmatched. Germline CDR1 reads LGHNA; CDR2 reads YSLEER. The CDR3 DNA follows: TGCGCCAGCAGCCAAGATTTCGGGGGGGCGGCGGCAGATACGCAGTATTTT. This sequence encodes CASSQDFGGAAADTQYF.

Comments on this clonotype: This may be a read error, as it is one base from a much larger clone. The chain recombines TRBV20-1 with TRBJ2-7; TRBD2 matches at 9 bases. The germline gives CDR1 DFQATT, CDR2 SNEGSKA (reference sequence). There are 16 residues in the CDR3. CDR3 DNA: TGCGGTGCTCGAGCCCCCTTTAGCGGGGGTCACTACGAGCAGTACTTC. Its protein is CGARAPFSGGHYEQYF.

The chain is built from TRBV20-1 and TRBJ1-6; tentatively, D is TRBD1 (5 bases). This CDR3 is 18 amino acids long. V lost 5 bases to trimming and J lost 0 bases, with 20 bases between them. Germline-derived CDR1 and CDR2 are DFQATT and SNEGSKA (reference sequence). The CDR3 coding sequence is TGCAGTGCTCCCGGGACCAGAATGGGTATCTCCTATAATTCACCCCTCCACTTT. Translating gives CSAPGTRMGISYNSPLHF.

Comments on this clonotype: This may be a read error, as it is one base from a much larger clone. This rearrangement joins TRBV5-1 to TRBJ2-4; D may be TRBD2 (7 bases). Trimming took 7 bases from V and 4 from J, leaving 27 bases between them. The CDR3 loop spans 18 amino acids. The germline gives CDR1 SGHRS, CDR2 YFSETQ. The CDR3 region is CASGYTPTRGGVKNIQYF. The DNA for the CDR3 is TGCGCCAGCGGTTATACCCCGACTAGGGGGGGGGTTAAAAACATTCAGTACTTC.

This clonotype was observed a handful of times. Written as DNA, the CDR3 is TGTGCCAGCAGCTTAGGAGAGGGGACCCCATACAATGAGCAGTTCTTC. This encodes CASSLGEGTPYNEQFF. The chain carries TRBV11-2 and TRBJ2-1; D possibly matches TRBD1 or TRBD2 (5 bases each). This CDR3 has 16 amino acids. The germline gives CDR1 SGHAT, CDR2 FQNNGV. V shed 1 base and J shed 4 bases, with 14 bases lying between them.

This clonotype appeared many times. This chain joins TRBV4-3 and TRBJ1-1, with D possibly being TRBD1 (5 bases). The CDR3 has 14 amino acids. V was clipped by 1 base and J by 1 base, with 7 bases between them. Germline values: CDR1 LGHNA, CDR2 YSLEER. CDR3 DNA: TGCGCCAGCAGCCAAGTCCAGGGGAACACTGAAGCTTTCTTT. This translates into CASSQVQGNTEAFF.

This clonotype was seen only a few times. The chain combines TRBV6-5 with TRBJ2-1; TRBD2 is a possible D gene (6 bases). Germline V lookup: CDR1 MNHEY, CDR2 SVGAGI. The CDR3 length is 16 residues. With 0 bases removed from V and 7 bases from J, the gap between germline ends came to 16 bases. CDR3 in amino acids: CASSYSSGILGNEQFF. CDR3 in DNA: TGTGCCAGCAGTTACTCTAGCGGCATATTGGGGAATGAGCAGTTCTTC.

The chain joins TRBV4-3 to TRBJ2-1, with 14 bases fitting TRBD2. The V and J ends lost 0 bases and 7 bases, in that order; junction bases with no gene match: 8. This CDR3 contains 18 residues. Germline V gene data show CDR1 as LGHNA and CDR2 as YSLEER. The chain's CDR3 is CASSQDRGLAGVSNEQFF. The CDR3 coding sequence is TGCGCCAGCAGCCAAGATCGGGGACTAGCGGGAGTCAGTAATGAGCAGTTCTTC.

This rearrangement joins TRBV7-3 to TRBJ2-1; 14 positions match TRBD2. Germline V CDR1 and CDR2: SGHTA, FQGTGA. The V and J ends lost 6 bases and 5 bases, in that order; junction bases with no gene match: 3. CDR3 length: 15 amino acids. CDR3 bases: TGTGCCAGCAGAATGGGACTAGCGGGGGACAATGAGCAGTTCTTC. This translates into CASRMGLAGDNEQFF.

The CDR3 DNA sequence: TGTGCCAGCAGCTTAGTTCAGGGAGTAAGCACTGAAGCTTTCTTT. It codes for CASSLVQGVSTEAFF. The chain couples TRBV7-9 to TRBJ1-1, with D perhaps TRBD1 (5 bases). This CDR3 is built from 15 residues. CDR1 is SEHNR and CDR2 is FQNEAQ in the germline V gene (reference sequence). The V end lost 1 base, the J end lost 4 bases, and 13 bases lay between the germline ends. Full variable domain (outside the CDR3, taken from reference TRBV7-9 and TRBJ1-1): DTGVSQNPRHKITKRGQNVTFRCDPISEHNRLYWYRQTLGQGPEFLTYFQNEAQLEKSRLLSDRFSAERPKGSFSTLEIQRTEQGDSAMYLCASSLVQGVSTEAFFGQGTRLTVV.

The rearrangement links TRBV20-1 to TRBJ2-3, with D possibly matching TRBD2 (6 bases). Germline V gene data show CDR1 as DFQATT and CDR2 as SNEGSKA (reference sequence). This CDR3 is built from 15 residues. Trimming cost V 1 base and J 2 bases, with 13 bases left between them. In DNA, the CDR3 is TGCAGTGCTAGAGGGTCGACGGGGGTCACAGATACGCAGTATTTT. Translation gives CSARGSTGVTDTQYF.

The sample holds a few counts of this clonotype. The chain links TRBV7-6 to TRBJ1-5, with unresolved D. Trimming took off 2 bases at V and 10 bases at J, with 18 bases between the two ends. Germline-derived CDR1 and CDR2 are SGHVS and FNYEAQ. The CDR3 has 15 residues. The CDR3 sequence is CASSLLSGASEPQHF. The CDR3 DNA sequence: TGTGCCAGCAGCTTACTTAGCGGAGCCTCGGAACCCCAGCATTTT.

Ten or more counts support this clonotype. The chain combines TRBV25-1 with TRBJ2-1; no definite D call. The CDR3 covers 16 residues. CDR1 MGHDK and CDR2 SYGVNS come from the germline V gene. V lost 4 bases, J lost 3 bases, and 16 bases lay in between. Here the CDR3 DNA reads TGTGCCAGCAGTGGATTTGGGGTTTCGGGCTACAATGAGCAGTTCTTC. Residues: CASSGFGVSGYNEQFF.